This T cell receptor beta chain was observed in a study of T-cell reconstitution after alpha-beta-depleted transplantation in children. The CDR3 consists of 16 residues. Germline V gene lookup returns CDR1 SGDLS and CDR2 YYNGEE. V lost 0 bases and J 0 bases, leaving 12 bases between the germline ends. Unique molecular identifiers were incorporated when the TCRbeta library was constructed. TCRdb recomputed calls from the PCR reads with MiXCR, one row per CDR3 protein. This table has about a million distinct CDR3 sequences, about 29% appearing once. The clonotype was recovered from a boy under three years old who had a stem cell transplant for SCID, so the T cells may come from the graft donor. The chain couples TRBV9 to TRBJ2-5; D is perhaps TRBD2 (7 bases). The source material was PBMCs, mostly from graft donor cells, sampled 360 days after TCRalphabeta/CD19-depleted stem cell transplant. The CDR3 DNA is TGTGCCAGCAGCGTAGGGGGCGGGGGCGACCAAGAGACCCAGTACTTC. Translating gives CASSVGGGGDQETQYF. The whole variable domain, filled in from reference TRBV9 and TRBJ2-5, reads DSGVTQTPKHLITATGQRVTLRCSPRSGDLSVYWYQQSLDQGLQFLIQYYNGEERAKGNILERFSAQQFPDLHSELNLSSLELGDSALYFCASSVGGGGDQETQYFGPGTRLLVL.